What follows is one T cell receptor (beta chain) and its context. The data originate from a study of blood T cell repertoires in COVID-19. As for the study in general: Acute and convalescent COVID-19 specimens originated in the United States, Italy and Spain.

The V gene end was trimmed by 4 bases and the J gene end by 6 bases; junction bases not matched to a gene: 11. This CDR3 spans 18 amino acids. Per the germline V gene, CDR1 is LNHDA and CDR2 is SQIVND (reference sequence). TCRdb's table, derived via immunoSEQ multiplex PCR, lists solely in-frame clones and lacks some. The data show over 100,000 clones, with over 65% seen just once and under 30% held by the top ten. The J gene is TRBJ2-2, the V gene TRBV19, with TRBD2 matching over 13 bases. Material for sequencing was peripheral blood. The receptor was isolated from a man in his sixties with acute or convalescent COVID-19. Here the CDR3 reads CASSTRTSGSVRAGELFF. CDR3 DNA sequence: TGTGCCAGTAGTACCCGGACTAGCGGGAGTGTTCGGGCCGGGGAGCTGTTTTTT.